The TCR beta chain under discussion was sequenced for a study of blood T cell repertoires in COVID-19. Study in general: Samples taken during acute and convalescent COVID-19 were collected in the United States, Italy and Spain. Nucleic acid was either cDNA or gDNA, and it came from T cells, B-cell-depleted T cells, or PBMCs.

The CDR3 loop spans 14 amino acids. Trimming pared 5 bases from V and 4 bases from J, leaving 15 bases between. The germline CDR1 and CDR2 sequences are MNHEY and SMNVEV (reference sequence). Original processing methods: Cell counts per sample came from amplifying reference gene primers. Sequencing used immunoSEQ multiplex PCR; TCRdb keeps in-frame clones, though not all of them. The V and J calls and clone size were taken over from that table, and D and trimming were inferred from the DNA. The sample consists of approximately 300,000 clones, around four fifths of them appearing once. This sequence originates from a woman between 45 and 65 years old with acute or convalescent COVID-19. V usage is TRBV27 and J usage is TRBJ2-7; D possibly corresponds to TRBD1 (6 bases). What was sequenced was peripheral blood. The CDR3 nucleotides read TGTGCCAGCAGTCCCACCCGACAGGCATACGAGCAGTACTTC. Its protein is CASSPTRQAYEQYF.